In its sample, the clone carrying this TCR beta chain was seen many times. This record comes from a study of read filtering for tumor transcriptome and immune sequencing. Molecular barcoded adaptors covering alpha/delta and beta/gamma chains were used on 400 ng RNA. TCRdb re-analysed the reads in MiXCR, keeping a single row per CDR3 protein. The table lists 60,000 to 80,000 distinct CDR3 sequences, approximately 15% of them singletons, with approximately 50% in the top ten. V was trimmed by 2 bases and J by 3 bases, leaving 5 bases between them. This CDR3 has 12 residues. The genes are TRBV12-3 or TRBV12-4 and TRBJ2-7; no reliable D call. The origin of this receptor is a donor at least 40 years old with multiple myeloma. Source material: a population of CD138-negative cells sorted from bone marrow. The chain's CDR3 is CASSLLGYEQYF. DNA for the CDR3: TGTGCCAGCAGTTTATTAGGCTACGAGCAGTACTTC.